The 22 T cell receptor beta chains listed next were all sequenced from one sample in a study of blood T cell repertoires in COVID-19. Only in-frame clones appear in the TCRdb table, and some are missing; sequencing was by immunoSEQ multiplex PCR. The sample lists around 140,000 clones, about 86% seen once, with 2.4% in the top ten. The sequencing input was PBMCs or T cells enriched from blood (not recorded which). These receptors came from a middle-aged man with acute COVID-19.

Only a few counts were recorded for this clone. This sequence joins TRBV9 and TRBJ2-7; the D gene is possibly TRBD2 (5 bases). V shed 3 bases and J shed 0 bases, with 7 bases lying between them. The CDR3 sequence is 13 residues long. Germline V lookup: CDR1 SGDLS, CDR2 YYNGEE. This chain's CDR3 is CASSEEDSYEQYF. The CDR3, as DNA: TGTGCCAGCAGCGAGGAGGACTCCTACGAGCAGTACTTC.

The V gene is TRBV7-3, the J gene TRBJ1-5; 8 positions agree with TRBD1. V lost 5 bases to trimming and J lost 7 bases; unmatched junction nucleotides: 4. The CDR3 spans 13 residues. The germline CDR1 and CDR2 sequences are SGHTA and FQGTGA. The CDR3 nucleotides are TGTGCCAGCAGCCTGGACAGGGAGCAGCCCCAGCATTTT. This codes for CASSLDREQPQHF.

This chain links TRBV27 with TRBJ1-2; 8 bases match TRBD1. This CDR3 has 14 amino acids. Germline trimming cut 5 bases from V and 7 bases from J; bases unmatched to any gene: 9. CDR1 MNHEY and CDR2 SMNVEV come from the germline V gene (reference sequence). CDR3 sequence (DNA): TGTGCCAGCAGTACTACCGGGACAGGAATTGGCTACACCTTC. Translated, it gives CASSTTGTGIGYTF.

As concerns this clone: Its ends do not fully match the called genes, so a read error is possible. V is TRBV7-7 and J is TRBJ2-2; 10 bases are a match to TRBD2. The CDR3 covers 15 residues. Looked up from germline, CDR1 is SSHAT and CDR2 is FNYEAQ (reference sequence). This CDR3 reads CASSSSGGAAGELFF. Written as DNA, the CDR3 is TGTGCTAGCAGTTCGAGCGGGGGGGCGGCCGGGGAGCTGTTTTTT.

The rearrangement links TRBV27 to TRBJ2-3, with 11 bases aligning to TRBD2. V gave up 4 bases and J gave up 1 base; unmatched junction bases: 1. Germline V gene lookup returns CDR1 MNHEY and CDR2 SMNVEV (reference sequence). This CDR3 comprises 15 residues. Written as DNA, the CDR3 is TGTGCCAGCAGTTATAGCGGGGGGGGCACAGATACGCAGTATTTT. Translated: CASSYSGGGTDTQYF.

The rearrangement links TRBV5-6 to TRBJ1-1, with 10 bases fitting TRBD1. The length of the CDR3 is 15 residues. Unmatched junction bases numbered 5, after V lost 2 bases and J lost 4 bases. Germline CDR1 is SGHDT and CDR2 is YYEEEE. The CDR3 protein is CASSFGDRGATEAFF. The CDR3 DNA reads TGTGCCAGCAGCTTTGGGGACAGGGGTGCCACTGAAGCTTTCTTT.

CDR3 nucleotide sequence: TGTGCCAGCAGTTACAATGGCATCCAAGAGACCCAGTACTTC. It yields the protein CASSYNGIQETQYF. V usage is TRBV6-5 and J usage is TRBJ2-5; D ambiguous. V was clipped by 2 bases and J by 1 base, with 8 bases between them. CDR3 length: 14 residues. The germline gives CDR1 MNHEY, CDR2 SVGAGI.

This clone was seen once. The rearrangement links TRBV11-2 to TRBJ2-1; TRBD2 might be the D (6 bases). CDR1 is SGHAT, CDR2 FQNNGV, per germline. V lost 1 base to trimming and J lost 14 bases, with 9 bases between them. This CDR3 spans 11 amino acids. As DNA, the CDR3 is TGTGCCAGCAGCTTAGGGGGGGTTGAGTTCTTC. Residues: CASSLGGVEFF.

This clone was seen a few times. The CDR3 bases are TGTGCCAGCAGCGGGACAGGGGTCGTCTATGGCTACACCTTC. Protein sequence: CASSGTGVVYGYTF. The chain is built from TRBV7-9 and TRBJ1-2; 10 bases are shared with TRBD1. The J segment lost 4 bases and the V segment lost 5 bases, leaving 4 bases of the junction unmatched. Germline assignment: CDR1 SEHNR and CDR2 FQNEAQ (reference sequence). The CDR3 consists of 14 residues. The variable domain in full, completed from reference TRBV7-9 and TRBJ1-2, reads DTGVSQNPRHKITKRGQNVTFRCDPISEHNRLYWYRQTLGQGPEFLTYFQNEAQLEKSRLLSDRFSAERPKGSFSTLEIQRTEQGDSAMYLCASSGTGVVYGYTFGSGTRLTVV.

This rearrangement joins TRBV25-1 to TRBJ2-3, with a weak D call TRBD2 (7 bases). Germline lookup yields CDR1 MGHDK and CDR2 SYGVNS. The length of the CDR3 is 13 residues. Trimming took 5 bases from V and 4 from J, leaving 10 bases between them. CDR3 residues: CASSRGGADTQYF. The CDR3 DNA is TGTGCCAGCAGTAGGGGGGGTGCAGATACGCAGTATTTT.

V and J are TRBV7-2 and TRBJ1-5; the D is unclear. This CDR3 contains 14 residues. The V gene lost 6 bases and the J gene lost 6 bases, with 15 bases spanning the gap. The germline V gene encodes CDR1 SGHTA and CDR2 FQGNSA. The CDR3 region is CASSLGGISQPQHF. The CDR3 nucleotides are TGTGCCAGCAGTCTAGGAGGGATATCTCAGCCCCAGCATTTT.

The chain has TRBV9 and TRBJ2-1, with TRBD2 identical over 14 bases. Per germline, CDR1 SGDLS and CDR2 YYNGEE. J was trimmed by 10 bases and V by 4 bases; bases with no gene match: 10. The CDR3 has 16 amino acids. The chain's CDR3 is CASSSGLAGGLLEQFF. The CDR3 coding sequence is TGTGCCAGCAGCTCCGGACTAGCGGGGGGCTTGTTGGAGCAGTTCTTC.

This rearrangement joins TRBV9 to TRBJ1-2; D is uncertain. Between the trimmed V and J ends, which lost 3 bases and 4 bases, there was a span of 13 bases. From germline, CDR1 is SGDLS and CDR2 YYNGEE. This CDR3 has 14 residues. CDR3 in amino acids: CASSAGIIGYGYTF. CDR3 sequence (DNA): TGTGCCAGCAGCGCCGGGATAATTGGCTATGGCTACACCTTC.

This chain joins TRBV10-3 and TRBJ1-1, with a possible D match to TRBD1 (6 bases). Germline CDR1 and CDR2: ENHRY and SYGVKD. V gave up 4 bases and J gave up 4 bases, with 13 bases separating them. There are 14 residues in the CDR3. CDR3 loop: CAISGVGGATEAFF. Here the CDR3 DNA reads TGTGCCATCAGTGGGGTCGGGGGGGCCACTGAAGCTTTCTTT.

The chain is built from TRBV18 and TRBJ1-1; a possible D gene is TRBD1 (6 bases). Germline CDR1 KGHSH, CDR2 LQKENI. V dropped 11 bases and J dropped 4 bases, with 20 bases sitting between them. The CDR3 contains 14 residues. This CDR3 reads CAARGGQKPTEAFF. Here the CDR3 DNA reads TGTGCCGCGAGGGGGGGCCAGAAACCCACTGAAGCTTTCTTT.

As for this clone: The same CDR3 arises from other DNA sequences in this sample as well. The genes are TRBV5-4 and TRBJ2-7; 9 bases match TRBD2. Germline CDR1 is SGHNT and CDR2 is YYREEE (reference sequence). Trimming took 4 bases from V and 2 from J; bases not matched to a gene: 7. The CDR3 runs 15 residues. In nucleotides, the CDR3 is TGTGCCAGCAGCCCGCCGACTAGCGGCGCCTACGAGCAGTACTTC. Translated: CASSPPTSGAYEQYF.

The CDR3 spells CASSLGRLSGNTIYF. The CDR3, as DNA: TGTGCCAGCAGCTTAGGCAGGCTCTCTGGAAACACCATATATTTT. V and J are TRBV7-6 and TRBJ1-3; unclear D gene. The CDR3 length is 15 residues. CDR1 and CDR2 from the germline V gene are SGHVS and FNYEAQ. V lost 1 base and J lost 0, with 7 bases in between. Combining the CDR3 with reference TRBV7-6 and TRBJ1-3 gives the whole variable domain GAGVSQSPRYKVTKRGQDVALRCDPISGHVSLYWYRQALGQGPEFLTYFNYEAQQDKSGLPNDRFSAERPEGSISTLTIQRTEQRDSAMYRCASSLGRLSGNTIYFGEGSWLTVV.

The chain is built from TRBV15 and TRBJ1-1, with TRBD1 identical over 7 bases. Germline CDR1 LNHNV, CDR2 YYDKDF (reference sequence). This CDR3 comprises 15 residues. Trimming cost V 2 bases and J 1 base; bases outside gene matches: 4. This chain's CDR3 is CATSRLGGTNTEAFF. CDR3 bases: TGTGCCACCAGCAGATTAGGGGGCACGAACACTGAAGCTTTCTTT.

V is TRBV3-1 (or the pseudogene TRBV3-2) and J is TRBJ2-2; 8 bases map to TRBD1. The CDR3 runs to 17 residues. Germline CDR1 is LGHDT and CDR2 is YNNKEL (reference sequence). The ends lost 2 bases at V and 4 bases at J; junction bases unmatched: 9. CDR3 sequence reads: CASSQWGRTGTTGELFF. The CDR3 DNA reads as TGTGCCAGCAGCCAATGGGGGAGGACAGGGACCACCGGGGAGCTGTTTTTT.

The chain carries TRBV10-3 and TRBJ2-1, with 9 bases matching TRBD1. Germline trimming cut 7 bases from V and 3 bases from J; bases unmatched to any gene: 7. Per germline, CDR1 ENHRY and CDR2 SYGVKD. CDR3 length equals 15 residues. The CDR3 DNA reads TGTGCCATCAAAGGACAGGGGAAAATCTACAATGAGCAGTTCTTC. Translation gives CAIKGQGKIYNEQFF.

This sequence joins TRBV5-1 and TRBJ1-2; D unresolved. CDR1 SGHRS and CDR2 YFSETQ come from the germline V gene. The ends were cut back, 1 base at V and 7 bases at J, with 14 bases in the middle. CDR3 size: 14 residues. CDR3 in DNA: TGCGCCAGCAGCTTGAATGAGGGCATGGGTGGCTACACCTTC. Translated, it gives CASSLNEGMGGYTF. Combining the CDR3 with reference TRBV5-1 and TRBJ1-2 gives the whole variable domain KAGVTQTPRYLIKTRGQQVTLSCSPISGHRSVSWYQQTPGQGLQFLFEYFSETQRNKGNFPGRFSGRQFSNSRSEMNVSTLELGDSALYLCASSLNEGMGGYTFGSGTRLTVV.

The chain recombines TRBV27 with TRBJ1-1; tentative D call: TRBD1 (6 bases). CDR1 and CDR2 from the germline V gene are MNHEY and SMNVEV (reference sequence). Trimming removed 3 bases from V and 1 base from J, with 12 bases in between. The length of the CDR3 is 15 residues. The CDR3 DNA is TGTGCCAGCAGTTTTTGGAGGGGGGGGAACACTGAAGCTTTCTTT. Amino acids: CASSFWRGGNTEAFF.